This T cell receptor (beta chain) was sequenced during a study of beta chain features in type 1 diabetes. Study as a whole: Age, gender, cell numbers and subset yield matched between patients and controls.

In regard to this clone: The antigen remains unidentified.

Findings and caveats of the study: For type 1 diabetes patients, VDJ junctions showed fewer insertions and more deletions. PCR might favor shorter templates, but any such skew would affect patients and controls equally. The naive, central memory and Treg TCRB repertoires of patients appeared to be more similar to one another than those of healthy donors. TCRB CDR3s were moderately but significantly shorter in Type 1 diabetes patients in all four CD4+ subsets.

Expressed TCRB transcripts were sequenced after all isolated RNA was converted to cDNA. The method was immunoSEQ multiplex PCR; TCRdb's version includes in-frame clones alone and lacks a portion of them. In the table there are a few hundred thousand clones, approximately 10% of which are singletons. V dropped 4 bases and J dropped 1 base, with 10 bases sitting between them. The CDR3 is made up of 14 amino acids. CDR1 is SGHRS and CDR2 is YFSETQ in the germline V gene. The gene calls are TRBV5-1 and TRBJ2-3; the D gene is possibly TRBD1 (6 bases). Sequencing used naive CD4+ T cells from blood. This TCR derives from a man aged 30 to 39 with type 1 diabetes. CDR3: CASSQGHRTDTQYF. CDR3 nucleotide sequence: TGCGCCAGCAGCCAGGGACATCGCACAGATACGCAGTATTTT. Variable domain in full (rest from reference TRBV5-1 and TRBJ2-3): KAGVTQTPRYLIKTRGQQVTLSCSPISGHRSVSWYQQTPGQGLQFLFEYFSETQRNKGNFPGRFSGRQFSNSRSEMNVSTLELGDSALYLCASSQGHRTDTQYFGPGTRLTVL.